This TCR beta chain was sequenced during a study of blood T cell repertoires in COVID-19. Study summary: Researchers got acute and convalescent COVID-19 samples from the United States, Italy and Spain. Sample material is recorded as cDNA or gDNA derived from T cells, B-cell-depleted T cells, or PBMCs.

This CDR3 spans 18 amino acids. The V end was cut by 1 base, the J end by 0 bases, with 16 bases between. This clone was seen only once. How the authors handled the data: Reference gene primer amplification in the assay estimated nucleated cell counts. Using immunoSEQ multiplex PCR, the repertoire was profiled, and TCRdb retains in-frame clones only, with some absent. V, J and clone size were drawn from that table, and D and trimming were deduced from the DNA. Altogether roughly 160,000 clones are present, around 82% being singletons, with the ten largest covering 2% to 2.5%. This sequence originates from a woman of 80 years or more with acute or convalescent COVID-19. Material for sequencing was peripheral blood. The chain is built from TRBV23-1 and TRBJ1-5; D call uncertain. TRBV23-1 is classed as an ORF, of uncertain function. CDR3 DNA sequence: TGCGCCAGCAGTCAATATCACCAACCCGGTTATAGCAATCAGCCCCAGCATTTT. It specifies CASSQYHQPGYSNQPQHF.